The 14 T cell receptor beta chains reported below all come from one sample, sequenced in a study of blood T cells in healthy people across ages. A second roughly 6 to 12 cycle PCR used barcoded and J-beta primers. From the 5' RACE reads, TCRdb called clonotypes with MiXCR, one entry per CDR3 protein. The repertoire consists of 550,000 to 600,000 distinct CDR3 sequences, with approximately 27% occurring once and the leading ten covering around 18%. The sequenced sample consisted of blood. Source of these receptors: a woman between 70 and 85 years old in good health.

The rearrangement links TRBV20-1 to TRBJ2-4; D gene uncertain. The V end lost 4 bases, the J end lost 4 bases, and 17 bases lay between the germline ends. This CDR3 contains 15 residues. Germline V gives CDR1 DFQATT, CDR2 SNEGSKA (reference sequence). CDR3 nucleotide sequence: TGCAGTGCTACGGAATTGGGATCGGATAAAAACATTCAGTACTTC. The encoded protein is CSATELGSDKNIQYF.

V usage is TRBV9 and J usage is TRBJ2-3; D remains ambiguous. The CDR3 length is 15 residues. Germline V gene lookup returns CDR1 SGDLS and CDR2 YYNGEE. V lost 6 bases and J lost 4, with 18 bases in between. CDR3 amino acids: CASTPSGYSSDTQYF. The DNA for the CDR3 is TGTGCCAGCACTCCAAGTGGATATTCTTCAGATACGCAGTATTTT.

CDR3 sequence: CASSSTPGVEQFF. The CDR3 DNA reads as TGTGCCAGCAGTTCGACCCCCGGGGTCGAGCAGTTCTTC. The V call is TRBV12-3 or TRBV12-4, the J call TRBJ2-1; D possibly corresponds to TRBD2 (5 bases). This CDR3 spans 13 amino acids. V was trimmed by 4 bases and J by 10 bases, leaving 14 bases between them.

The gene calls are TRBV7-2 and TRBJ2-7; 9 bases line up with TRBD1. The V segment lost 4 bases and the J segment 1 base; nucleotides outside the gene matches: 5. CDR1 and CDR2 from the germline V gene are SGHTA and FQGNSA. This CDR3 spans 15 amino acids. The CDR3 loop reads CASSSNRGPSYEQYF. In DNA, the CDR3 is TGTGCCAGCAGCTCTAACAGGGGGCCGTCCTACGAGCAGTACTTC.

The rearrangement joins TRBV6-2 or TRBV6-3 to TRBJ2-1, with D perhaps matching TRBD1 (6 bases). The ends were cut back, 2 bases at V and 0 bases at J, with 8 bases in the middle. Germline V gene sequence: CDR1 MNHEY, CDR2 SVGEGT. The CDR3 has 15 amino acids. The CDR3 coding sequence is TGTGCCAGCAGTTACGGGGGCCTCTCCTACAATGAGCAGTTCTTC. This translates into CASSYGGLSYNEQFF.

This clonotype was counted once. V usage is TRBV10-3 and J usage is TRBJ2-7, with 7 nucleotides matching TRBD1. The CDR3 totals 15 residues. Trimming cost V 4 bases and J 2 bases; bases outside gene matches: 8. CDR1 is ENHRY, CDR2 SYGVKD, per germline. CDR3 region: CAISGLSGTAYEQYF. Written as DNA, the CDR3 is TGTGCCATCAGTGGGCTATCCGGGACAGCCTACGAGCAGTACTTC.

This clonotype has only a few counts. The chain carries TRBV11-2 and TRBJ1-1, with TRBD1 matching over 8 bases. In germline, CDR1 is SGHAT, CDR2 FQNNGV. The junction had 8 bases not matched to a gene; V was cut back by 7 bases and J by 4 bases. This CDR3 region has 14 residues. This CDR3 reads CASTTDRGSTEAFF. The CDR3 coding sequence is TGTGCCAGCACCACCGACAGGGGTTCCACTGAAGCTTTCTTT.

V gene TRBV20-1 combines with J gene TRBJ2-5; D is ambiguous. This CDR3 is built from 14 residues. V shed 0 bases and J shed 3 bases, with 11 bases lying between them. Germline CDR1 is DFQATT and CDR2 is SNEGSKA (reference sequence). As DNA, the CDR3 is TGCAGTGCTAGAGATGGGCAGGTGAAAGAGACCCAGTACTTC. Protein: CSARDGQVKETQYF.

This chain uses TRBV12-3 or TRBV12-4 with TRBJ1-6; unclear D gene. Trimming shortened V by 6 bases and J by 8 bases, and 8 bases separated the two germline ends. The CDR3 has 12 residues. The CDR3 spells CASSSVYSPLHF. DNA for the CDR3: TGTGCCAGCAGCTCCGTTTATTCACCCCTCCACTTT.

This clonotype was counted at least ten times. This sequence joins TRBV7-9 and TRBJ1-4; a weak D match, TRBD1 (5 bases). Germline loops: CDR1 SEHNR, CDR2 FQNEAQ (reference sequence). The CDR3 sequence is 16 residues long. V shed 8 bases and J shed 8 bases, with 24 bases lying between them. The CDR3 DNA sequence: TGTGCCAGCGCTCAACCCCCCGGGGGGTCTTTCGAAAAACTGTTTTTT. Translating gives CASAQPPGGSFEKLFF.

This sequence joins TRBV9 and TRBJ2-5; 7 bases agree with TRBD2. After removal of 4 bases from V and 4 bases from J, the junction contained 7 bases not matched to a gene. This CDR3 is built from 14 residues. Germline CDR1 is SGDLS and CDR2 is YYNGEE. CDR3 amino acids: CASSSTGEGETQYF. The CDR3 coding sequence is TGTGCCAGCAGCTCGACGGGGGAGGGAGAGACCCAGTACTTC.

There are a few counts of this clonotype. This may arise from a read error, as a much more abundant clone is one base away. The chain links TRBV20-1 to TRBJ2-5; D gene uncertain. This CDR3 has 10 residues. V was shortened by 0 bases and J by 7 bases, with 3 bases between the two germline ends. Germline assignment: CDR1 DFQATT and CDR2 SNEGSKA (reference sequence). CDR3 nucleotides: TGCAGTGCTAGAGAAGGGACCCAGTACTTC. It yields the protein CSAREGTQYF.

The sample holds a few counts of this clonotype. This rearrangement joins TRBV20-1 to TRBJ2-1; possibly TRBD1 or TRBD2 for D (6 bases each). Germline V gives CDR1 DFQATT, CDR2 SNEGSKA (reference sequence). The CDR3 runs to 16 residues. Trimming took 6 bases from V and 2 from J, leaving 20 bases between them. The CDR3 spells CSAQGGGALTYNEQFF. As DNA, the CDR3 is TGCAGTGCCCAAGGAGGGGGAGCCCTCACCTACAATGAGCAGTTCTTC.

J is TRBJ1-6 and V is TRBV7-9; D not resolved. Trimming removed 2 bases from V and 10 bases from J, with 9 bases in between. Germline assignment: CDR1 SEHNR and CDR2 FQNEAQ (reference sequence). The CDR3 has 13 amino acids. CDR3 nucleotide sequence: TGTGCCAGCAGCTTACAGGAAAGATCACCCCTCCACTTT. Translating gives CASSLQERSPLHF.